This entry lists 29 T cell receptor beta chains sequenced from one sample in a study of early stage breast cancer tumors. Profiling relied on immunoSEQ multiplex PCR, and the TCRdb table lists in-frame clones only, not all of them. The table lists several thousand clones, around 75% of them singletons, with over 15% in the top ten. The sample taken for sequencing was normal breast tissue next to the tumor. Receptor source: a person between 60 and 70 years old with breast cancer.

The J gene is TRBJ2-7, the V gene TRBV6-5; TRBD2 matches 14 bases. The V gene's germline CDR1 is MNHEY and CDR2 SVGAGI. The CDR3 has 15 amino acids. V lost 6 bases to trimming and J lost 3 bases; unmatched junction nucleotides: 4. The DNA for the CDR3 is TGTGCCAGCAGACAGGGACTAGCGGGAGTCTACGAGCAGTACTTC. This codes for CASRQGLAGVYEQYF.

The chain joins TRBV4-3 to TRBJ2-5, with 11 positions matching TRBD2. V trimming: 2 bases; J trimming: 4 bases; junction bases outside the gene matches: 3. The CDR3 sequence is 15 residues long. In germline, CDR1 is LGHNA, CDR2 YSLEER. The CDR3 nucleotides read TGCGCCAGCAGCCAAACACTAGCGGGGGCAGAGACCCAGTACTTC. Amino acid sequence: CASSQTLAGAETQYF.

The chain combines TRBV5-6 with TRBJ1-1; no firm D call. The germline V gene has CDR1 SGHDT and CDR2 YYEEEE. Trimming left V 4 bases short and J 7 bases short, with 17 bases between. The CDR3 extends over 14 amino acids. CDR3 coding DNA: TGTGCCAGCAGCCTCCGCGGGTGGGTGATTGAAGCTTTCTTT. Its translation: CASSLRGWVIEAFF.

This sequence joins TRBV19 and TRBJ2-1; TRBD1 might be the D (5 bases). Trimming removed 3 bases at V and 2 bases at J, with 11 bases between. Germline V gene sequence: CDR1 LNHDA, CDR2 SQIVND (reference sequence). The CDR3 consists of 15 residues. The CDR3, as DNA: TGTGCCAGTAGTATCACAGGCCTAGCCTACAATGAGCAGTTCTTC. This translates into CASSITGLAYNEQFF.

This clone was counted once. This chain links TRBV29-1 with TRBJ2-1; D is unclear. Germline V gene lookup returns CDR1 SQVTM and CDR2 ANQGSEA. V lost 0 bases and J 5 bases, leaving 11 bases between the germline ends. CDR3 length: 14 residues. The CDR3 DNA is TGCAGCGTTGAAGAATGGCTAGGCAACAATGAGCAGTTCTTC. It codes for CSVEEWLGNNEQFF.

This sequence joins TRBV11-2 and TRBJ2-3, with TRBD2 matching over 7 bases. This CDR3 region has 15 residues. Germline CDR1 SGHAT, CDR2 FQNNGV. J lost 6 bases, V lost 1 base, and 7 bases had no gene match. CDR3 DNA sequence: TGTGCCAGCAGCTTAGGGGCGGGAGTAGGGGATACGCAGTATTTT. This codes for CASSLGAGVGDTQYF.

In nucleotides, the CDR3 is TGTGCCAGCAGCCCGGGAGGGGGCGGGGAAGATACGCAGTATTTT. It yields the protein CASSPGGGGEDTQYF. The chain links TRBV4-2 to TRBJ2-3, with a tentative D call TRBD2 (8 bases). V lost 4 bases and J lost 5, with 16 bases in between. CDR3 size: 15 residues. Germline V CDR1 and CDR2: LGHNA, YNFKEQ.

The chain recombines TRBV6-6 with TRBJ1-5; 11 nucleotides agree with TRBD1. Germline V CDR1 and CDR2: MNHNY, SVGAGI (reference sequence). The V gene end was trimmed by 2 bases and the J gene end by 6 bases; junction bases not matched to a gene: 3. The CDR3 has 15 amino acids. The CDR3 is CASSYRTGGSQPQHF. The CDR3 DNA sequence: TGTGCCAGCAGTTACCGGACAGGGGGCAGTCAGCCCCAGCATTTT.

This chain joins TRBV9 and TRBJ2-1; 8 nucleotides match TRBD2. Trimming cost V 0 bases and J 10 bases; bases outside gene matches: 12. Germline assignment: CDR1 SGDLS and CDR2 YYNGEE. The CDR3 is 16 residues long. CDR3 region: CASSVAASGWVGEQFF. CDR3 in DNA: TGTGCCAGCAGCGTAGCGGCTAGCGGGTGGGTGGGGGAGCAGTTCTTC.

This rearrangement joins TRBV5-1 to TRBJ2-6; 7 nucleotides line up with TRBD1. Germline V gene sequence: CDR1 SGHRS, CDR2 YFSETQ. This CDR3 has 15 residues. V shed 3 bases and J 9 bases; nucleotides not matched to a gene: 9. The DNA of the CDR3 is TGCGCCAGCAGCTCACACTCACAGGGGAACAACGTCCTGACTTTC. This codes for CASSSHSQGNNVLTF.

V and J are TRBV5-1 and TRBJ2-1; possible D gene TRBD2, 6 bases. V was clipped by 0 bases and J by 12 bases, with 16 bases between them. The CDR3 runs 14 residues. Germline V CDR1 and CDR2: SGHRS, YFSETQ. Here the CDR3 reads CASSLVGDLARQFF. The CDR3 region has the DNA TGCGCCAGCAGCTTGGTGGGGGACCTAGCGCGGCAGTTCTTC.

The rearrangement uses TRBV6-5 and TRBJ1-1, with D possibly matching TRBD1 (6 bases). V lost 3 bases and J 8 bases, leaving 13 bases between the germline ends. This CDR3 contains 13 residues. The V gene's germline CDR1 is MNHEY and CDR2 SVGAGI. Written as DNA, the CDR3 is TGTGCCAGCAGTTATAACAGGGACCACGAAGCTTTCTTT. It translates to CASSYNRDHEAFF.

The chain combines TRBV30 with TRBJ1-5; tentative D call: TRBD1 (6 bases). This CDR3 region has 13 residues. V lost 3 bases, J lost 7 bases, and 13 bases lay in between. Germline V CDR1 and CDR2: GTSNPN, SVGIG (reference sequence). The CDR3 bases are TGTGCCTGGAGGGCTACTGGGGGCCAGCCCCAGCATTTT. Its translation is CAWRATGGQPQHF. The whole variable domain, filled in from reference TRBV30 and TRBJ1-5, reads SQTIHQWPATLVQPVGSPLSLECTVEGTSNPNLYWYRQAAGRGLQLLFYSVGIGQISSEVPQNLSASRPQDRQFILSSKKLLLSDSGFYLCAWRATGGQPQHFGDGTRLSIL.

The chain employs TRBV11-2 and TRBJ2-7, with D perhaps matching TRBD2 (5 bases). CDR1 is SGHAT, CDR2 FQNNGV, per germline. The V end lost 2 bases, the J end lost 6 bases, and 11 bases lay between the germline ends. The CDR3 runs to 13 residues. The CDR3 DNA is TGTGCCAGCAGCTTACTAGCTAACTCCGAGCAGTACTTC. Translated: CASSLLANSEQYF.

The V and J genes are TRBV19 and TRBJ2-3; tentative D call: TRBD2 (5 bases). This CDR3 region has 17 residues. Germline CDR1 is LNHDA and CDR2 is SQIVND (reference sequence). Trimming removed 1 base at V and 4 bases at J, with 18 bases between. CDR3 sequence (DNA): TGTGCCAGTAGTATAGGGCCTTCGGGAAGGTTCCCAGATACGCAGTATTTT. Translating gives CASSIGPSGRFPDTQYF.

The rearrangement uses TRBV6-6 and TRBJ1-3; D uncertain. Germline V gives CDR1 MNHNY, CDR2 SVGAGI (reference sequence). V was pared by 8 bases and J by 0 bases, with 17 bases between. The CDR3 consists of 16 residues. CDR3 nucleotides: TGTGCCAGCTGCTCGGGGTGGGGTATCTCTGGAAACACCATATATTTT. Translating it yields CASCSGWGISGNTIYF.

The chain joins TRBV2 to TRBJ1-2; D is undetermined. V dropped 1 base and J dropped 4 bases, with 7 bases sitting between them. Germline loops: CDR1 SNHLY, CDR2 FYNNEI. CDR3 length: 13 residues. CDR3 protein: CASSEVAAYGYTF. The CDR3, as DNA: TGTGCCAGCAGTGAAGTAGCAGCCTATGGCTACACCTTC.

V usage is TRBV5-6 and J usage is TRBJ2-4, with a weak D call TRBD2 (6 bases). V was shortened by 2 bases and J by 8 bases, with 11 bases between the two germline ends. CDR1 and CDR2 (germline): SGHDT, YYEEEE. The CDR3 covers 13 residues. CDR3: CASSFSGEDIQYF. The CDR3 nucleotides read TGTGCCAGCAGCTTTTCGGGGGAAGACATTCAGTACTTC.

The J gene is TRBJ2-7, the V gene TRBV6-5; 7 nucleotides align to TRBD1. V lost 2 bases and J lost 4; bases outside the gene matches: 5. Germline loops: CDR1 MNHEY, CDR2 SVGAGI. The CDR3 is made up of 14 amino acids. CDR3 sequence: CASSYLGQTYEQYF. The DNA of the CDR3 is TGTGCCAGCAGTTACCTGGGACAGACATACGAGCAGTACTTC.

V usage is TRBV19 and J usage is TRBJ2-2; D ambiguous. The CDR3 has 13 residues. Germline lookup yields CDR1 LNHDA and CDR2 SQIVND (reference sequence). V gave up 5 bases and J gave up 7 bases, with 11 bases separating them. Here the CDR3 reads CASSERSDGELFF. The CDR3 DNA reads TGTGCCAGTAGTGAACGGAGTGACGGGGAGCTGTTTTTT.

The rearrangement uses TRBV5-1 and TRBJ2-1; 11 bases fit TRBD2. Germline V gene lookup returns CDR1 SGHRS and CDR2 YFSETQ. The CDR3 covers 16 residues. Trimming at V came to 3 bases and at J to 2 bases, leaving 4 bases not matched to a gene. This CDR3 is CASSSGLADTYNEQFF. CDR3 nucleotides: TGCGCCAGCAGCTCGGGACTAGCGGATACCTACAATGAGCAGTTCTTC.

This clone was seen a single time. The chain recombines TRBV6-6 with TRBJ2-2; TRBD2 might be the D (5 bases). Trimming removed 8 bases at V and 3 bases at J, with 13 bases between. The CDR3 length is 14 residues. Germline V gene sequence: CDR1 MNHNY, CDR2 SVGAGI (reference sequence). The CDR3: CASGSTRDTGELFF. CDR3 bases: TGTGCCAGCGGCTCAACGCGGGACACCGGGGAGCTGTTTTTT.

By share, this clone counts as large. The rearrangement uses TRBV18 and TRBJ2-5, with 10 bases fitting TRBD2. The CDR3 sequence is 16 residues long. CDR1 and CDR2 from the germline V gene are KGHSH and LQKENI. V dropped 2 bases and J dropped 5; count of bases not matched to a gene: 8. Here the CDR3 reads CASSPSTAGGMETQYF. The CDR3 bases are TGTGCCAGCTCACCATCGACAGCGGGAGGGATGGAGACCCAGTACTTC.

The chain links TRBV6-6 to TRBJ1-5, with a tentative D call TRBD1 (5 bases). The CDR3 sequence is 14 residues long. Between the trimmed V and J ends, which lost 3 bases and 5 bases, there was a span of 11 bases. Per the germline V gene, CDR1 is MNHNY and CDR2 is SVGAGI (reference sequence). CDR3 sequence reads: CASSYITGDQPQHF. In nucleotides, the CDR3 is TGTGCCAGCAGTTATATCACAGGCGATCAGCCCCAGCATTTT.

The chain employs TRBV30 and TRBJ2-3; 7 bases are shared with TRBD2. The CDR3 has 16 residues. CDR1 is GTSNPN and CDR2 is SVGIG in the germline V gene (reference sequence). J was trimmed by 1 base and V by 0 bases; bases with no gene match: 7. CDR3 nucleotides: TGTGCCTGGAGTGTCTTGGCTAGCGGCGGCACAGATACGCAGTATTTT. Translated, it gives CAWSVLASGGTDTQYF.

The chain combines TRBV19 with TRBJ2-7; D is perhaps TRBD1 (6 bases). Germline loops: CDR1 LNHDA, CDR2 SQIVND (reference sequence). The V gene lost 6 bases and the J gene lost 3 bases, with 15 bases spanning the gap. The CDR3 is 14 amino acids. Here the CDR3 DNA reads TGTGCCAGTAGCCGGACAGAAGGGGGCTACGAGCAGTACTTC. This codes for CASSRTEGGYEQYF.

The rearrangement joins TRBV29-1 to TRBJ1-2; the match to TRBD1 covers 8 bases. With V trimmed by 1 base and J by 5 bases, 9 bases remained unmatched. This CDR3 comprises 15 residues. Looked up from germline, CDR1 is SQVTM and CDR2 is ANQGSEA. The CDR3 region is CSVEGGTGGTYGYTF. For the CDR3, the DNA is TGCAGCGTTGAAGGGGGGACAGGTGGGACTTATGGCTACACCTTC.

The J gene is TRBJ2-5, the V gene TRBV7-9; TRBD1 is a possible D gene (5 bases). V lost 1 base and J lost 2, with 8 bases in between. The CDR3 is made up of 14 amino acids. Germline CDR1 reads SEHNR; CDR2 reads FQNEAQ (reference sequence). The CDR3, as DNA: TGTGCCAGCAGCTTAGGAACAGGACAAGAGACCCAGTACTTC. Its protein product is CASSLGTGQETQYF.

The chain uses TRBV5-4 and TRBJ2-2; D may be TRBD1 (5 bases). This CDR3 spans 14 amino acids. Germline V CDR1 and CDR2: SGHNT, YYREEE (reference sequence). V dropped 7 bases and J dropped 4 bases, with 14 bases sitting between them. CDR3 DNA sequence: TGTGCCAGCCCCTCAGGGTCGGGCACCGGGGAGCTGTTTTTT. Protein: CASPSGSGTGELFF. The complete variable domain, with remaining parts taken from reference TRBV5-4 and TRBJ2-2, reads ETGVTQSPTHLIKTRGQQVTLRCSSQSGHNTVSWYQQALGQGPQFIFQYYREEENGRGNFPPRFSGLQFPNYSSELNVNALELDDSALYLCASPSGSGTGELFFGEGSRLTVL.